The 20 T cell receptor beta chains presented below share a single source sample, sequenced in a study of vaccination effects on CD4 cells after COVID-19. Around day 10 of culture, CD4+ T cells were separated out. This person's SARS-CoV-2 infection, confirmed by PCR, occurred between March and December 2020. The vaccine given was either BNT162b2 or mRNA-1273, in two doses. What these receptors recognize is not known. Using immunoSEQ multiplex PCR, the repertoire was profiled, and TCRdb retains in-frame clones only, with some absent. Of 45,000 to 55,000 clones in the sample, about 70% are singletons; the top ten hold 4.5% to 5.5%. Specimen: CD4+ T cells from PBMCs cultured without peptide, collected after COVID-19 vaccination. These receptors were collected from a human donor who had a prior SARS-CoV-2 infection.

J is TRBJ1-1 and V is TRBV30, with D possibly being TRBD1 (6 bases). This CDR3 is built from 13 residues. Germline CDR1 GTSNPN, CDR2 SVGIG (reference sequence). V gave up 3 bases and J gave up 5 bases, with 13 bases separating them. The chain's CDR3 is CAWSLEGGTEAFF. The CDR3 DNA is TGTGCCTGGAGCCTCGAGGGGGGGACTGAAGCTTTCTTT. Filled out from reference TRBV30 and TRBJ1-1, the complete variable domain reads SQTIHQWPATLVQPVGSPLSLECTVEGTSNPNLYWYRQAAGRGLQLLFYSVGIGQISSEVPQNLSASRPQDRQFILSSKKLLLSDSGFYLCAWSLEGGTEAFFGQGTRLTVV.

This clone has just one count. The V and J genes are TRBV30 and TRBJ1-2; 7 positions match TRBD1. The CDR3 runs to 16 residues. CDR1 GTSNPN and CDR2 SVGIG come from the germline V gene (reference sequence). The trim removed 2 bases at V and 4 bases at J, leaving 13 bases unmatched. This CDR3 reads CAWSFSTSGTAYGYTF. In nucleotides, the CDR3 is TGTGCCTGGAGTTTCAGTACCTCCGGGACAGCCTATGGCTACACCTTC.

This chain joins TRBV7-3 and TRBJ2-2; D is possibly TRBD1 (5 bases). Germline V gene data show CDR1 as SGHTA and CDR2 as FQGTGA. The CDR3 spans 14 residues. V was pared by 4 bases and J by 4 bases, with 10 bases between. In DNA form, the CDR3 reads TGTGCCAGCAGCTCCGACAGTTTCACCGGGGAGCTGTTTTTT. The encoded protein is CASSSDSFTGELFF.

The chain links TRBV11-3 to TRBJ2-7; D is unclear. Germline V gene sequence: CDR1 SGHNT, CDR2 YENEEA. Trimming removed 5 bases from V and 2 bases from J, with 19 bases in between. The CDR3 contains 16 residues. The DNA for the CDR3 is TGTGCCAGCAGCCCCCGCTTGGGTATTGGGACCTACGAGCAGTACTTC. Protein: CASSPRLGIGTYEQYF. Using reference TRBV11-3 and TRBJ2-7 for the parts outside the CDR3, the full variable domain is EAGVVQSPRYKIIEKKQPVAFWCNPISGHNTLYWYLQNLGQGPELLIRYENEEAVDDSQLPKDRFSAERLKGVDSTLKIQPAELGDSAVYLCASSPRLGIGTYEQYFGPGTRLTVT.

This sequence joins TRBV19 and TRBJ1-2; D is unresolved. CDR1 and CDR2 from the germline V gene are LNHDA and SQIVND (reference sequence). V gave up 3 bases and J gave up 2 bases, with 10 bases separating them. The CDR3 spans 14 residues. CDR3 DNA sequence: TGTGCCAGTAGTATTAGGACCGACAACTATGGCTACACCTTC. Translation: CASSIRTDNYGYTF.

The chain joins TRBV9 to TRBJ2-3; no definite D call. Germline V gives CDR1 SGDLS, CDR2 YYNGEE. This CDR3 comprises 14 residues. The V and J ends lost 4 bases and 6 bases respectively, with 15 bases between them. CDR3 bases: TGTGCCAGCAGCCCACGGACCGTTTATGATACGCAGTATTTT. Translating gives CASSPRTVYDTQYF.

V gene TRBV2 combines with J gene TRBJ2-5; D remains unclear. The CDR3 has 14 residues. Trimming cost V 5 bases and J 4 bases, with 14 bases left between them. Germline assignment: CDR1 SNHLY and CDR2 FYNNEI. The CDR3 DNA reads as TGTGCCAGCAGTATTGGCGGAGTGGGAGAGACCCAGTACTTC. Its translation: CASSIGGVGETQYF.

This sequence joins TRBV2 and TRBJ2-1; no reliable D call. The CDR3 is 13 residues long. The germline V and J ends were trimmed by 8 bases and 5 bases, with 13 bases remaining between them. Germline V gene data show CDR1 as SNHLY and CDR2 as FYNNEI. CDR3 in amino acids: CASERSRDNEQFF. The CDR3 DNA reads TGTGCCAGCGAAAGGTCAAGGGACAATGAGCAGTTCTTC.

This clone was counted a single time. V is TRBV6-6 and J is TRBJ1-1; weak D call: TRBD1 (5 bases). CDR3 length: 13 residues. CDR1 is MNHNY and CDR2 is SVGAGI in the germline V gene (reference sequence). V lost 4 bases and J 6 bases, leaving 12 bases between the germline ends. CDR3 bases: TGTGCCAGCAGTTCAGTACAGGTTCCTGAAGCTTTCTTT. This sequence encodes CASSSVQVPEAFF.

This chain uses TRBV6-1 with TRBJ1-1; tentatively, D is TRBD1 (5 bases). Trimming stripped 1 base from V and 3 bases from J, with 12 bases between. Germline-derived CDR1 and CDR2 are MNHNS and SASEGT. The length of the CDR3 is 15 residues. The CDR3 DNA reads as TGTGCCAGCAGTGAAGACGGGGGTGAGTACACTGAAGCTTTCTTT. This sequence encodes CASSEDGGEYTEAFF.

J is TRBJ2-7 and V is TRBV6-5; 8 positions match TRBD2. V was pared by 0 bases and J by 1 base, with 2 bases of the junction left unmatched. Per the germline V gene, CDR1 is MNHEY and CDR2 is SVGAGI. This CDR3 has 15 residues. CDR3 DNA sequence: TGTGCCAGCAGTTACTCGAGCGGGGGATCCTACGAGCAGTACTTC. Protein product: CASSYSSGGSYEQYF.

The V call is TRBV5-4, the J call TRBJ2-1, with 7 positions matching TRBD1. The length of the CDR3 is 15 residues. Germline CDR1 SGHNT, CDR2 YYREEE (reference sequence). The V segment lost 7 bases and the J segment 5 bases; nucleotides outside the gene matches: 12. CDR3 sequence (DNA): TGTGCCAGCGGCCTGAAACAGGGGAAAGACAATGAGCAGTTCTTC. Amino acids: CASGLKQGKDNEQFF.

The V gene is TRBV10-1, the J gene TRBJ2-2; D gene ambiguous. The germline CDR1 and CDR2 sequences are WNHNN and SYGVQD (reference sequence). The CDR3 is 14 amino acids. The V end was cut by 1 base, the J end by 4 bases, with 7 bases between. The chain's CDR3 is CASSEYSRTGELFF. CDR3 bases: TGCGCCAGCAGTGAGTACAGTCGCACCGGGGAGCTGTTTTTT.

The chain recombines TRBV2 with TRBJ2-2, with D hard to call. The CDR3 runs to 11 residues. The ends were cut back, 3 bases at V and 13 bases at J, with 9 bases in the middle. Germline lookup yields CDR1 SNHLY and CDR2 FYNNEI. CDR3 region: CASSDAVALFF. In nucleotides, the CDR3 is TGTGCCAGCAGTGACGCGGTAGCGCTGTTTTTT. Using reference TRBV2 and TRBJ2-2 for the parts outside the CDR3, the full variable domain is EPEVTQTPSHQVTQMGQEVILRCVPISNHLYFYWYRQILGQKVEFLVSFYNNEISEKSEIFDDQFSVERPDGSNFTLKIRSTKLEDSAMYFCASSDAVALFFGEGSRLTVL.

CDR3 nucleotides: TGTGCCAGCATCGTGACTCCTCTTGAAGCTTTCTTT. It yields the protein CASIVTPLEAFF. V is TRBV2 and J is TRBJ1-1; D uncertain. CDR3 length equals 12 residues. V lost 7 bases and J lost 7, with 13 bases in between. The germline V gene has CDR1 SNHLY and CDR2 FYNNEI.

The sample holds a few counts of this clone. This chain uses TRBV2 with TRBJ2-2; TRBD2 agrees at 11 bases. The V and J ends lost 8 bases and 9 bases, in that order; junction bases with no gene match: 11. This CDR3 comprises 15 residues. Germline V gene sequence: CDR1 SNHLY, CDR2 FYNNEI. The CDR3 nucleotides are TGTGCCAGCTCCCCCTCTAGCGGGGGGCCCCGGGAGCTGTTTTTT. Its translation is CASSPSSGGPRELFF.

This clone appeared a few times. The chain combines TRBV19 with TRBJ2-2; TRBD2 aligns across 14 bases. Germline CDR1 and CDR2: LNHDA and SQIVND (reference sequence). V was clipped by 11 bases and J by 5 bases; unmatched bases: 10. The CDR3 consists of 16 residues. The DNA of the CDR3 is TGTGCCGCAGGAGGCCGGACTAGCGGGGGGACCGGGGAGCTGTTTTTT. Translation gives CAAGGRTSGGTGELFF.

This clone was seen a handful of times. The chain recombines TRBV15 with TRBJ2-7, with D possibly matching TRBD2 (6 bases). CDR3 size: 14 residues. V was shortened by 6 bases and J by 1 base, with 13 bases between the two germline ends. CDR1 and CDR2 (germline): LNHNV, YYDKDF (reference sequence). The CDR3 DNA reads as TGTGCCACCAGAAGCCTAGCGCATTCCTACGAGCAGTACTTC. This codes for CATRSLAHSYEQYF.

The chain combines TRBV3-1 (or the pseudogene TRBV3-2) with TRBJ2-5; 12 positions match TRBD2. Losses at the gene ends were 4 bases for V and 6 bases for J; bases not matched to a gene: 9. CDR1 LGHDT and CDR2 YNNKEL come from the germline V gene (reference sequence). The CDR3 covers 16 residues. CDR3 sequence reads: CASSPPGLAGLKTQYF. The CDR3 DNA reads as TGTGCCAGCAGCCCTCCCGGACTAGCGGGGTTGAAGACCCAGTACTTC.

This chain uses TRBV9 with TRBJ2-3; D gene uncertain. Germline CDR1 is SGDLS and CDR2 is YYNGEE. V gave up 5 bases and J gave up 0 bases, with 7 bases separating them. This CDR3 has 13 residues. DNA for the CDR3: TGTGCCAGCAGAGACCATAGCACAGATACGCAGTATTTT. It yields the protein CASRDHSTDTQYF.